This T cell receptor (beta chain) was sequenced during a study of blood T cell repertoires in COVID-19. Background on the study: Spain, Italy and the United States supplied samples that represented acute and convalescent COVID-19.

Sequenced by immunoSEQ multiplex PCR; TCRdb stores in-frame clones only, minus some. This table has around 110,000 clones, approximately 80% appearing once. V shed 6 bases and J shed 4 bases, with 7 bases lying between them. From germline, CDR1 is SNHLY and CDR2 FYNNEI. CDR3 length: 12 amino acids. The clonotype was recovered from a man in his 70s with active or convalescent COVID-19. Sequenced: peripheral blood. The rearrangement uses TRBV2 and TRBJ2-1, with D unclear. The chain's CDR3 is CASRIQYNEQFF. For the CDR3, the DNA is TGTGCCAGCAGAATACAGTACAATGAGCAGTTCTTC.